This T cell receptor beta chain emerged from a study of shared clonotypes between healthy human individuals. Note on this clone: The antigen is unknown.

The naive CD8 fraction comprised CD45RO-negative cells positively selected for CCR7 and excluded terminally differentiated effector memory CD45RA+ cells. Sorted-subset replicate PCR reactions contained 200 to 250 ng DNA, corresponding to about 30,000 T cell genomes. Data came from immunoSEQ multiplex PCR; TCRdb stores just in-frame clones and leaves some out. The sample yields about 2.1 million clones, around 93% seen once. This CDR3 is 14 amino acids long. V shed 6 bases and J shed 6 bases, with 18 bases lying between them. Germline values: CDR1 ENHRY, CDR2 SYGVKD. General study points: An effect of sequencing depth on clonotype sharing among donors was expected.

The rearrangement joins TRBV10-3 to TRBJ2-7, with D uncertain. The sequence was collected from a man between 18 and 35 years old in good health. Some clones in this sample may be carry-over from other donors' samples. Sequencing was done on a sample of naive CD8+ T cells from PBMCs. The CDR3 coding sequence is TGTGCCATCAGGGAAGTCCTAAAAGACTCCGAGCAGTACTTC. This sequence encodes CAIREVLKDSEQYF.